Sequencing of this T cell receptor beta chain was carried out in a study of monozygotic twins with inflammatory bowel disease. TCRdb reworked the 5' RACE reads into one entry per CDR3 protein, no DNA. The table lists about 330,000 distinct CDR3 sequences, with 2% to 2.5% in the top ten. The germline V gene has CDR1 MDHEN and CDR2 SYDVKM. CDR3 length equals 14 residues. Material: blood. The source of this sequence is a human donor with ulcerative colitis or Crohn's disease, or a healthy co-twin of an affected twin (not recorded which). The chain uses TRBV28 and TRBJ2-7; TCRdb's assignment of TRBD2 cannot be checked, as there is no DNA. CDR3 sequence reads: CASSTKRGVYEQYF.